The 16 T cell receptor beta chains reported below all come from one sample, sequenced in a study of Tregs in tolerant kidney transplant recipients. Here immunoSEQ multiplex PCR was the method, and the copy in TCRdb shows in-frame clones only, minus some. This sample has about 240,000 clones, with roughly 84% found just once. Sequenced: CD4+ T cells from blood. The receptors were gathered from a human donor in good health.

This clone was counted a few times. This chain links TRBV6-5 with TRBJ2-1; 8 bases align to TRBD2. Germline trimming cut 6 bases from V and 4 bases from J; bases unmatched to any gene: 8. The CDR3 has 15 residues. CDR1 is MNHEY and CDR2 is SVGAGI in the germline V gene. The CDR3 protein is CASSRFGGGYNEQFF. In nucleotides, the CDR3 is TGTGCCAGCAGCCGATTCGGGGGGGGTTACAATGAGCAGTTCTTC.

The gene calls are TRBV6-5 and TRBJ1-3; D perhaps matches TRBD1 (5 bases). This CDR3 is 14 amino acids long. Germline V lookup: CDR1 MNHEY, CDR2 SVGAGI. Trimming stripped 5 bases from V and 4 bases from J, with 12 bases between. CDR3 amino acids: CASSVTDAGNTIYF. The CDR3, as DNA: TGTGCCAGCAGTGTGACAGATGCCGGAAACACCATATATTTT.

In this sample, this clone turned up a few times. The chain employs TRBV9 and TRBJ2-3; D tentatively fits TRBD1 or TRBD2 (5 bases each). This CDR3 is 12 amino acids long. The germline V gene has CDR1 SGDLS and CDR2 YYNGEE. Trimming stripped 4 bases from V and 8 bases from J, with 11 bases between. As DNA, the CDR3 is TGTGCCAGCAGCCCACCGAGGGGTACGCAGTATTTT. Protein: CASSPPRGTQYF.

This rearrangement joins TRBV5-1 to TRBJ1-1; 7 bases are a match to TRBD1. This CDR3 contains 16 residues. Germline V gene data show CDR1 as SGHRS and CDR2 as YFSETQ. J gave up 0 bases and V 3 bases, and 8 bases lay outside the gene matches. CDR3 sequence reads: CASSSLGDRMNTEAFF. CDR3 DNA sequence: TGCGCCAGCAGCTCCCTAGGGGACAGAATGAACACTGAAGCTTTCTTT.

This chain uses TRBV5-1 with TRBJ2-4; 8 bases match TRBD2. The germline CDR1 and CDR2 sequences are SGHRS and YFSETQ. The V gene end was trimmed by 4 bases and the J gene end by 1 base; junction bases not matched to a gene: 10. The CDR3 has 17 residues. Written as DNA, the CDR3 is TGCGCCAGCAGCCCCAACTCAGCGGGGGTTGCCAAAAACATTCAGTACTTC. Its translation: CASSPNSAGVAKNIQYF. The full variable domain, completed using reference TRBV5-1 and TRBJ2-4, is KAGVTQTPRYLIKTRGQQVTLSCSPISGHRSVSWYQQTPGQGLQFLFEYFSETQRNKGNFPGRFSGRQFSNSRSEMNVSTLELGDSALYLCASSPNSAGVAKNIQYFGAGTRLSVL.

The chain couples TRBV29-1 to TRBJ2-7; 8 bases line up with TRBD1. The CDR3 runs 13 residues. CDR1 is SQVTM and CDR2 is ANQGSEA in the germline V gene. The junction had 6 bases not matched to a gene; V was cut back by 4 bases and J by 4 bases. The CDR3 is CSVGQGASYEQYF. In DNA, the CDR3 is TGCAGCGTTGGGCAGGGGGCGTCTTACGAGCAGTACTTC.

The gene calls are TRBV14 and TRBJ2-4; D gene unclear. Germline loops: CDR1 SGHDN, CDR2 FVKESK. The CDR3 is 14 amino acids. Trimming stripped 4 bases from V and 1 base from J, with 8 bases between. This chain's CDR3 is CASSPLDAKNIQYF. In nucleotides, the CDR3 is TGTGCCAGCAGCCCGCTGGATGCCAAAAACATTCAGTACTTC.

The chain uses TRBV7-9 and TRBJ2-5; no clear D gene. CDR1 is SEHNR, CDR2 FQNEAQ, per germline (reference sequence). The CDR3 length is 13 residues. V dropped 2 bases and J dropped 2 bases, with 6 bases sitting between them. CDR3 region: CASSLFPQETQYF. CDR3 nucleotide sequence: TGTGCCAGCAGCTTATTCCCACAAGAGACCCAGTACTTC.

The rearrangement joins TRBV7-2 to TRBJ1-2, with D hard to call. Per germline, CDR1 SGHTA and CDR2 FQGNSA. The V end was cut by 5 bases, the J end by 6 bases, with 7 bases between. The CDR3 runs 11 residues. CDR3 in amino acids: CASSRRDGYTF. The CDR3 region has the DNA TGTGCCAGCAGCCGGAGGGATGGCTACACCTTC.

The J gene is TRBJ1-4, the V gene TRBV11-2; D perhaps matches TRBD1 (6 bases). The length of the CDR3 is 13 residues. Looked up from germline, CDR1 is SGHAT and CDR2 is FQNNGV. V lost 8 bases and J lost 8, with 15 bases in between. The CDR3 here is CASCNRGGEKLFF. The CDR3 DNA is TGTGCCAGCTGTAACCGAGGGGGGGAAAAACTGTTTTTT.

This clone was counted between two and nine times. CDR3 protein: CSVESGAESETQYF. CDR3 DNA sequence: TGCAGCGTTGAATCGGGGGCTGAGAGTGAGACCCAGTACTTC. The chain is built from TRBV29-1 and TRBJ2-5; D tentatively fits TRBD1 or TRBD2 (6 bases each). Trimming pared 2 bases from V and 5 bases from J, leaving 15 bases between. CDR1 is SQVTM, CDR2 ANQGSEA, per germline. This CDR3 region has 14 residues. Full variable domain (rest looked up from reference TRBV29-1 and TRBJ2-5): SAVISQKPSRDICQRGTSLTIQCQVDSQVTMMFWYRQQPGQSLTLIATANQGSEATYESGFVIDKFPISRPNLTFSTLTVSNMSPEDSSIYLCSVESGAESETQYFGPGTRLLVL.

The chain employs TRBV5-1 and TRBJ2-1; 14 positions agree with TRBD2. With 5 bases clipped from V and 4 bases from J, the junction kept 17 bases outside the gene matches. The CDR3 contains 20 residues. Germline-derived CDR1 and CDR2 are SGHRS and YFSETQ. This chain's CDR3 is CASRPGGNSGTSGRYNEQFF. CDR3 nucleotide sequence: TGCGCCAGCAGGCCCGGGGGGAACTCCGGGACTAGCGGGAGATACAATGAGCAGTTCTTC.

The rearrangement joins TRBV21-1 to TRBJ1-5; the table assigns TRBD1, which was not confirmed against the DNA. TRBV21-1 has pseudogene status. The CDR3 spans 15 residues. Here the CDR3 DNA reads TGTGCCAGCAGCAAAGGCAGGCTGGATAATCAGCCCCAGCATTTT. Protein: CASSKGRLDNQPQHF.

The V gene is TRBV29-1, the J gene TRBJ2-2, with a weak D call TRBD2 (8 bases). Trimming shortened V by 6 bases and J by 2 bases, and 16 bases separated the two germline ends. Germline V lookup: CDR1 SQVTM, CDR2 ANQGSEA. The CDR3 consists of 15 residues. The CDR3 is CSVREGARNTGELFF. CDR3 sequence (DNA): TGCAGCGTCCGGGAGGGGGCGCGTAACACCGGGGAGCTGTTTTTT.

The V call is TRBV5-5, the J call TRBJ2-7; D is perhaps TRBD2 (5 bases). Per germline, CDR1 SGHKS and CDR2 YYEKEE (reference sequence). The germline V and J ends were trimmed by 1 base and 5 bases, with 19 bases remaining between them. The CDR3 loop spans 16 amino acids. For the CDR3, the DNA is TGTGCCAGCAGCTTGAAAGGAGGACGGGGAAACAACGAGCAGTACTTC. It encodes CASSLKGGRGNNEQYF.

CDR3 in amino acids: CASSLTGVSGANVLTF. The DNA of the CDR3 is TGTGCCAGCAGTCTGACGGGGGTCTCTGGGGCCAACGTCCTGACTTTC. The chain uses TRBV27 and TRBJ2-6; D perhaps matches TRBD2 (6 bases). CDR1 is MNHEY, CDR2 SMNVEV, per germline (reference sequence). CDR3 length equals 16 residues. V shed 5 bases and J shed 0 bases, with 11 bases lying between them.